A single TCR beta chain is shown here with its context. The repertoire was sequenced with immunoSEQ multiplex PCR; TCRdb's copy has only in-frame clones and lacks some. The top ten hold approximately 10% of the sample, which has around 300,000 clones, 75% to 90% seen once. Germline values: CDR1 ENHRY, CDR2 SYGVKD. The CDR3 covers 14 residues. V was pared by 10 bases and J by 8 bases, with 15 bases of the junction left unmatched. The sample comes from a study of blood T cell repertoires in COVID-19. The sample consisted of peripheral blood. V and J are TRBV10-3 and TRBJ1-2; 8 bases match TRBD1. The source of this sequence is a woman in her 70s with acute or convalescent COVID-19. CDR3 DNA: TGTGCCACCTACCCCGGGGATGACAGGGGCGGCTACACCTTC. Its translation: CATYPGDDRGGYTF.